What follows are 6 T cell receptor beta chains derived from one specimen sequenced in a study of cytomegalovirus exposure and HLA in healthy donors. 13 Jbeta primers and 60 Vbeta primers were used for the PCR. Clones were read by immunoSEQ multiplex PCR, and TCRdb kept only the in-frame ones, dropping some. Counted here are 150,000 or so clones, roughly 75% occurring once; the ten biggest clones make up more than 2.5%. The specimen sequenced was PBMCs. The receptors here all came from a female donor in good health and CMV-seronegative.

This clone has more than one count but fewer than ten. This rearrangement joins TRBV9 to TRBJ2-3, with 10 nucleotides matching TRBD2. V trimming: 0 bases; J trimming: 4 bases; junction bases outside the gene matches: 5. The length of the CDR3 is 16 residues. Germline values: CDR1 SGDLS, CDR2 YYNGEE. The CDR3 DNA is TGTGCCAGCAGCGTAGGATCTAGCGGGAGCGCAGATACGCAGTATTTT. Translating gives CASSVGSSGSADTQYF.

V usage is TRBV2 and J usage is TRBJ2-1; maybe TRBD2 (6 bases). Germline loops: CDR1 SNHLY, CDR2 FYNNEI. The CDR3 loop spans 17 amino acids. Trimming pared 4 bases from V and 1 base from J, leaving 17 bases between. The CDR3 DNA reads TGTGCCAGCAGTGGTATGGGGGGATTCATGTCCTACAATGAGCAGTTCTTC. This sequence encodes CASSGMGGFMSYNEQFF.

V is TRBV30 and J is TRBJ1-5; TRBD1 might be the D (6 bases). Trimming stripped 1 base from V and 1 base from J, with 11 bases between. The CDR3 runs 15 residues. The germline CDR1 and CDR2 sequences are GTSNPN and SVGIG (reference sequence). The CDR3 nucleotides are TGTGCCTGGAGTGCCCGGACAGCGAGCAATCAGCCCCAGCATTTT. Protein product: CAWSARTASNQPQHF.

The chain has TRBV7-9 and TRBJ2-5, with D perhaps matching TRBD2 (5 bases). Germline V lookup: CDR1 SEHNR, CDR2 FQNEAQ (reference sequence). CDR3 size: 13 residues. The germline V and J ends were trimmed by 5 bases and 3 bases, with 10 bases remaining between them. The CDR3 DNA reads TGTGCCAGCAGCCCCCTGGGAGAAGAGACCCAGTACTTC. Translating it yields CASSPLGEETQYF.

V usage is TRBV2 and J usage is TRBJ2-7, with a tentative D call TRBD1 (6 bases). CDR1 is SNHLY and CDR2 is FYNNEI in the germline V gene. The CDR3 spans 15 residues. V shed 6 bases and J shed 2 bases, with 17 bases lying between them. The chain's CDR3 is CASRVITGQTYEQYF. CDR3 coding DNA: TGTGCCAGCAGAGTAATAACTGGACAGACCTACGAGCAGTACTTC.

This chain joins TRBV5-4 and TRBJ2-3; TRBD1 matches at 8 bases. V dropped 3 bases and J dropped 2; count of bases not matched to a gene: 8. The CDR3 covers 16 residues. Germline V gene lookup returns CDR1 SGHNT and CDR2 YYREEE (reference sequence). The CDR3 sequence: CASSSGQGFITDTQYF. The CDR3 bases are TGTGCCAGCAGCTCCGGACAGGGATTCATCACAGATACGCAGTATTTT.